These T cell receptor beta chains were read from a single sample in a study of blood T cell repertoires in COVID-19. Profiled with immunoSEQ multiplex PCR; TCRdb holds only in-frame clones, not every one. The sample carries 200,000 to 300,000 clones, about 87% recorded once. Input material: peripheral blood. The receptors originated from a man aged 60 to 69 who had recovered from COVID-19. The conserved cysteine and the conserved F or W are not part of the CDR3 here. Clone size is stated in some rows and not others, as once, few, many or a class when expanded.

-	TRBJ1-1	TRBV5-1	ASSLTGVGSYTEAF
few	TRBJ1-6	TRBV4-1	ASSQDALGRDNSPLH
once	TRBJ1-6	TRBV5-6	ASSSDRISYNSPLH
-	TRBJ2-7	TRBV5-4	ASSLGLAVGEQY
-	TRBJ1-2	TRBV7-9	ASSARGTEYGYT
-	TRBJ1-4	TRBV12-3/TRBV12-4	ASSLRGGEKLF
-	TRBJ1-4	TRBV29-1	SVAGTGPEKLF
-	TRBJ1-4	TRBV9	ASSFRDSLTNEKLF
-	TRBJ2-3	TRBV2	ASSELRDFPSTDTQY
once	TRBJ2-1	TRBV29-1	SAEGQGVVGQF
-	TRBJ1-2	TRBV19	ASSTPGTTDGYT
-	TRBJ2-7	TRBV7-9	ASSLGPTGEQY
-	TRBJ1-2	TRBV2	ASNRASYGDGYT
-	TRBJ2-3	TRBV5-1	ASTGLVNTDTQY
-	TRBJ2-3	TRBV6-4	ASSDSPSGDSTDTQY
once	TRBJ1-6	TRBV6-5	ASRDRSNSPLH
-	TRBJ2-7	TRBV5-1	ASSLEAGAPYEQY
-	TRBJ2-7	TRBV19	ASSISPGEISYEQY
-	TRBJ1-6	TRBV4-1	ASSQVSWGGESPLH
-	TRBJ1-2	TRBV9	ASSVGAGGYT
-	TRBJ2-7	TRBV30	AWSVYRTGGLGEQY
-	TRBJ2-7	TRBV5-4	ASSSQGPSYEQY
-	TRBJ2-1	TRBV7-3	ASSSIVLDEQF
-	TRBJ2-1	TRBV19	ASSIEIAGGYNEQF
-	TRBJ1-5	TRBV5-1	ASITVGLIGRNQPQH
-	TRBJ2-7	TRBV3-1/TRBV3-2	ASSQLAGATYEQY
-	TRBJ2-7	TRBV7-8	ASSLGREFEQY
-	TRBJ1-4	TRBV19	ASSRDRGANEKLF
-	TRBJ1-1	TRBV27	ASSLGHRVRTEAF
-	TRBJ1-4	TRBV6-5	ASSSGKNEKLF
-	TRBJ1-1	TRBV11-2	ASSLDVGGGRGTEAF
-	TRBJ2-1	TRBV24-1	ATSDPSGGAYNEQF
-	TRBJ2-3	TRBV5-1	ASSFRTDTDTQY
-	TRBJ2-1	TRBV27	ASSPQGGAGSYNEQF
-	TRBJ2-7	TRBV24-1	ASQRGDYPYEQY
once	TRBJ2-3	TRBV9	ASSVLALTDTQY
large	TRBJ1-6	TRBV7-9	ASSSHDRQGTGSPLH
-	TRBJ2-7	TRBV10-3	AISGGQYEQY
once	TRBJ2-1	TRBV4-2	ASSHATYNEQF
-	TRBJ1-2	TRBV24-1	ATSDNRGPNYGYT
-	TRBJ2-2	TRBV9	ASSVGGTGATGELF
-	TRBJ2-5	TRBV18	ASTLRGDQETQY
-	TRBJ1-2	TRBV2	ASSDPQGAGYGYT
few	TRBJ2-2	TRBV5-1	ASSLDRGDTGELF
-	TRBJ2-1	TRBV21-1	ASSTTQF
-	TRBJ2-7	TRBV18	ASRTGSNEQY
-	TRBJ1-3	TRBV7-6	ASSGYRDSSGNTIY
few	TRBJ1-4	TRBV7-9	ASSQEKLF
-	TRBJ1-1	TRBV7-3	ASSPVPGQTVNTEAF
-	TRBJ2-1	TRBV6-4	ASSDEAGAWNEQF
-	TRBJ2-3	TRBV24-1	ATSSTGTLGDTQY
-	TRBJ1-5	TRBV15	ATSRQGDYQPQH
-	TRBJ2-5	TRBV18	ASSPGQIQETQY
-	TRBJ1-6	TRBV4-2	ANPTNGAGSPLH
few	TRBJ1-1	TRBV13	ASSLETGMNTEAF